This T cell receptor (beta chain) was recovered during a study of blood T cell repertoires in COVID-19. Study overall: Collection of acute and convalescent COVID-19 samples took place in the United States, Italy and Spain. From T cells, B-cell-depleted T cells, or PBMCs came the material, which was cDNA or gDNA.

In the authors' workflow: Nucleated cell counts were estimated from reference gene primer amplification. This table comes from immunoSEQ multiplex PCR, and its TCRdb copy is limited to in-frame clones, with some not included. V and J calls and clone size follow that table, whereas D and trimming were derived from the DNA. The table includes some 140,000 clones, around three quarters detected once. V gave up 6 bases and J gave up 3 bases; unmatched junction bases: 5. The CDR3 length is 14 residues. Germline loops: CDR1 MNHEY, CDR2 SMNVEV (reference sequence). Material for sequencing was peripheral blood. V gene TRBV27 combines with J gene TRBJ1-3; 7 nucleotides match TRBD1. The TCR originated in a human donor in a cohort sampled during active COVID-19. This CDR3 reads CASRAGGIGNTIYF. CDR3 sequence (DNA): TGTGCCAGCAGGGCAGGGGGTATTGGAAACACCATATATTTT.